This T cell receptor (beta chain) came from a study of cytomegalovirus exposure and HLA in healthy donors. Whole-study results and caveats: High specificity and sensitivity for cytomegalovirus status were reported for the classifier. A few CMV-associated chains were confirmed in vitro to be specific for CMV antigens.

To note about this clone: Its matching antigen is unknown. Other DNA sequences in the same sample also yield this CDR3.

Donors were nominally healthy when sampled, though unrecorded immune exposures were likely. CDR1 and CDR2 from the germline V gene are LNHNV and YYDKDF (reference sequence). Between the trimmed V and J ends, which lost 3 bases and 6 bases, there was a span of 12 bases. The CDR3 contains 14 residues. The PCR was carried out with 60 Vbeta primers and 13 Jbeta primers. Per the original methods: Roughly 12 million of tens of millions of unique TCR beta chains were shared, per a later count. Assay: immunoSEQ multiplex PCR; the TCRdb copy retains only in-frame clones and omits some. The V and J calls and the clone size are those of that table, but D and trimming were determined from the DNA. The sample has some 250,000 clones, about 80% seen once.

V is TRBV15 and J is TRBJ1-5; TRBD1 might be the D (5 bases). Sequenced sample: PBMCs. The receptor comes from a woman aged 60-70 years in good health and CMV-seropositive. The CDR3 nucleotides read TGTGCCACCAGCAGGACCGGGGGGGGTCAGCCCCAGCATTTT. Its translation: CATSRTGGGQPQHF.